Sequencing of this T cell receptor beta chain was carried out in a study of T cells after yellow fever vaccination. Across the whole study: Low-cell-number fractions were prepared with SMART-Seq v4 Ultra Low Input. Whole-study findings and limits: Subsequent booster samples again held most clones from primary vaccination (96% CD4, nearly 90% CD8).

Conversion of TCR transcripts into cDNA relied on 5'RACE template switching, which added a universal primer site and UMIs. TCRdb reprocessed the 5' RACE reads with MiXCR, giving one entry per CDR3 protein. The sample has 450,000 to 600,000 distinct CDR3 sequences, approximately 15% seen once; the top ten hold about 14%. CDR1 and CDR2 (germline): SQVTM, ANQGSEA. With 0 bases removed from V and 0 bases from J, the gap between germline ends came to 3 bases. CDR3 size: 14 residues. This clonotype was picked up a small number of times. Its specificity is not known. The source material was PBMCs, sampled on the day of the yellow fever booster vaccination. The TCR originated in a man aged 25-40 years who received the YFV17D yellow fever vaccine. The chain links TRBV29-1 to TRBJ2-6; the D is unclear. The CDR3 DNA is TGCAGCGTTGAAGACAGCTCTGGGGCCAACGTCCTGACTTTC. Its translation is CSVEDSSGANVLTF.